Shown below are 23 T cell receptor beta chains from a single sample sequenced in a study of OX40 agonist ivuxolimab in advanced cancers. Produced via immunoSEQ multiplex PCR; TCRdb's table is partial and in-frame only. The sample lists under 100,000 clones; roughly 91% were seen once. The sample here was CD4+ or CD8+ T cells sorted from blood, taken in a trial of the OX40 agonist ivuxolimab. The receptors stem from an adult with an advanced solid tumor such as melanoma, head and neck, liver or kidney cancer.

Only one count was recorded for this clone. This chain joins TRBV29-1 and TRBJ2-3, with 7 bases fitting TRBD2. The germline V gene has CDR1 SQVTM and CDR2 ANQGSEA. The V segment lost 6 bases and the J segment 2 bases; nucleotides outside the gene matches: 17. This CDR3 region has 17 residues. CDR3 nucleotide sequence: TGCAGCGTCTCCGGGACTACCCGCCCGCGTCCCACAGATACGCAGTATTTT. Protein sequence: CSVSGTTRPRPTDTQYF.

V and J are TRBV19 and TRBJ2-7; D possibly matches TRBD1 or TRBD2 (6 bases each). CDR3 length equals 15 residues. V was shortened by 7 bases and J by 3 bases, with 19 bases between the two germline ends. Germline V gene sequence: CDR1 LNHDA, CDR2 SQIVND (reference sequence). The CDR3 protein is CASTKGEEGIYEQYF. CDR3 coding DNA: TGTGCCAGTACTAAGGGGGAGGAAGGAATCTACGAGCAGTACTTC.

The chain employs TRBV11-2 and TRBJ2-3; D is uncertain. CDR1 is SGHAT, CDR2 FQNNGV, per germline. V gave up 3 bases and J gave up 1 base, with 11 bases separating them. The CDR3 is 15 amino acids. The CDR3 nucleotides read TGTGCCAGCAGCTTCTTCGGATCGGGCACAGATACGCAGTATTTT. It codes for CASSFFGSGTDTQYF.

The chain joins TRBV7-9 to TRBJ2-1; the D gene is possibly TRBD2 (5 bases). Germline V lookup: CDR1 SEHNR, CDR2 FQNEAQ (reference sequence). V gave up 5 bases and J gave up 13 bases, with 18 bases separating them. This CDR3 region has 13 residues. The CDR3 here is CASSHTSSPGQFF. The CDR3, as DNA: TGTGCCAGCAGCCATACTAGTTCCCCTGGCCAGTTCTTC.

This chain joins TRBV11-2 and TRBJ2-7, with D perhaps matching TRBD2 (5 bases). V gave up 5 bases and J gave up 2 bases, with 28 bases separating them. Germline lookup yields CDR1 SGHAT and CDR2 FQNNGV. This CDR3 has 19 residues. CDR3 DNA sequence: TGTGCCAGCAGCCTCGGGCTAACCTTAGGAGGAGAATTGGCCTACGAGCAGTACTTC. Its translation is CASSLGLTLGGELAYEQYF.

The rearrangement uses TRBV30 and TRBJ2-5, with TRBD2 as a possible D gene (6 bases). Germline V gene lookup returns CDR1 GTSNPN and CDR2 SVGIG (reference sequence). This CDR3 is 14 amino acids long. Trimming stripped 0 bases from V and 1 base from J, with 9 bases between. The CDR3 protein is CAWSVTGAQETQYF. DNA of the CDR3: TGTGCCTGGAGTGTAACGGGAGCCCAAGAGACCCAGTACTTC.

The V gene is TRBV25-1, the J gene TRBJ1-5, with D maybe TRBD1 (5 bases). There are 15 residues in the CDR3. The V gene's germline CDR1 is MGHDK and CDR2 SYGVNS. The ends were cut back, 1 base at V and 8 bases at J, with 15 bases in the middle. The CDR3 DNA reads TGTGCCAGCAGTGAATCTGGAGGGGCTTTTGAGCCCCAGCATTTT. Encoded protein: CASSESGGAFEPQHF.

V is TRBV7-2 and J is TRBJ2-1, with D possibly matching TRBD1 (6 bases). V gave up 7 bases and J gave up 5 bases, with 12 bases separating them. The germline gives CDR1 SGHTA, CDR2 FQGNSA. The CDR3 sequence is 13 residues long. This chain's CDR3 is CASTQQGNNEQFF. CDR3 sequence (DNA): TGTGCCAGCACCCAACAGGGAAACAATGAGCAGTTCTTC. Variable domain in full (rest from reference TRBV7-2 and TRBJ2-1): GAGVSQSPSNKVTEKGKDVELRCDPISGHTALYWYRQSLGQGLEFLIYFQGNSAPDKSGLPSDRFSAERTGGSVSTLTIQRTQQEDSAVYLCASTQQGNNEQFFGPGTRLTVL.

As regards this clone: At one boundary the junction diverges from the germline segment, which might be a read error. V and J are TRBV2 and TRBJ2-7; no clear D. Germline-derived CDR1 and CDR2 are SNHLY and FYNNEI. This CDR3 is 11 amino acids long. Written as DNA, the CDR3 is TGTGCCAGCAGAGAAGGTAACGAGCAGTACTTC. Amino acids: CASREGNEQYF.

The chain has TRBV10-3 and TRBJ2-7; 11 positions match TRBD1. CDR1 ENHRY and CDR2 SYGVKD come from the germline V gene. Unmatched junction bases numbered 3, after V lost 4 bases and J lost 7 bases. This CDR3 is 13 amino acids long. As DNA, the CDR3 is TGTGCCATCAGTGGGACAGGGGGCCAAGAGCAGTACTTC. Amino acid sequence: CAISGTGGQEQYF.

V usage is TRBV28 and J usage is TRBJ1-2; D not resolved. V was pared by 5 bases and J by 5 bases, with 9 bases between. The CDR3 sequence is 12 residues long. CDR1 MDHEN and CDR2 SYDVKM come from the germline V gene. CDR3 sequence (DNA): TGTGCCAGCAGTCCAAGACTGTATGGCTACACCTTC. Its translation is CASSPRLYGYTF.

This clone appeared once. This chain uses TRBV7-6 with TRBJ2-3, with 7 bases matching TRBD1. The CDR3 sequence is 15 residues long. CDR1 is SGHVS and CDR2 is FNYEAQ in the germline V gene. V gave up 2 bases and J gave up 3 bases; unmatched junction bases: 5. The CDR3 loop reads CASSLQTGRTDTQYF. As DNA, the CDR3 is TGTGCCAGCAGCTTACAGACAGGGAGAACAGATACGCAGTATTTT.

The chain employs TRBV19 and TRBJ1-5; no clear D gene. Trimming removed 5 bases at V and 9 bases at J, with 14 bases between. CDR3 size: 13 residues. Germline-derived CDR1 and CDR2 are LNHDA and SQIVND (reference sequence). The DNA for the CDR3 is TGTGCCAGTAGTGGAAAGTTGGACCGGCCCCAGCATTTT. Residues: CASSGKLDRPQHF.

The V and J genes are TRBV18 and TRBJ2-3; no clear D. The CDR3 extends over 12 amino acids. Germline CDR1 is KGHSH and CDR2 is LQKENI. Trimming took off 4 bases at V and 6 bases at J, with 8 bases between the two ends. CDR3: CASSRLRDTQYF. CDR3 DNA sequence: TGTGCCAGCTCACGCTTGAGGGATACGCAGTATTTT.

The chain combines TRBV2 with TRBJ2-3; 10 positions agree with TRBD1. This CDR3 contains 14 residues. Germline trimming cut 10 bases from V and 4 bases from J; bases unmatched to any gene: 8. Per the germline V gene, CDR1 is SNHLY and CDR2 is FYNNEI. The CDR3 nucleotides are TGTGCCACCCAGGGACAGGGGCTTTCAGATACGCAGTATTTT. Its translation: CATQGQGLSDTQYF.

The chain recombines TRBV30 with TRBJ2-2, with a possible D match to TRBD2 (5 bases). V was shortened by 0 bases and J by 5 bases, with 10 bases between the two germline ends. Germline CDR1 reads GTSNPN; CDR2 reads SVGIG (reference sequence). The CDR3 extends over 14 amino acids. The CDR3 spells CAWSVTGGTGELFF. The CDR3 bases are TGTGCCTGGAGTGTAACCGGCGGGACCGGGGAGCTGTTTTTT.

The V and J genes are TRBV18 and TRBJ2-3; D possibly corresponds to TRBD1 (5 bases). Germline CDR1 is KGHSH and CDR2 is LQKENI. The V gene lost 6 bases and the J gene lost 4 bases, with 17 bases spanning the gap. The CDR3 runs to 15 residues. This CDR3 is CASSQIRQYADTQYF. The CDR3 nucleotides are TGTGCCAGCTCGCAAATCCGACAGTACGCAGATACGCAGTATTTT. Based on the CDR3 plus reference TRBV18 and TRBJ2-3, the full variable domain is NAGVMQNPRHLVRRRGQEARLRCSPMKGHSHVYWYRQLPEEGLKFMVYLQKENIIDESGMPKERFSAEFPKEGPSILRIQQVVRGDSAAYFCASSQIRQYADTQYFGPGTRLTVL.

The V and J genes are TRBV5-6 and TRBJ2-5; D uncertain. The CDR3 consists of 11 residues. CDR1 and CDR2 from the germline V gene are SGHDT and YYEEEE. The CDR3 protein is CADASQETQYF. The CDR3 DNA is TGTGCAGATGCAAGCCAAGAGACCCAGTACTTC. The variable domain in full, with the rest retrieved from reference TRBV5-6 and TRBJ2-5, is DAGVTQSPTHLIKTRGQQVTLRCSPKSGHDTVSWYQQALGQGPQFIFQYYEEEERQRGNFPDRFSGHQFPNYSSELNVNALLLGDSALYLCADASQETQYFGPGTRLLVL.

The chain is built from TRBV5-4 and TRBJ2-1; maybe TRBD1 (6 bases). The length of the CDR3 is 13 residues. With 4 bases removed from V and 4 bases from J, the gap between germline ends came to 9 bases. The V gene's germline CDR1 is SGHNT and CDR2 YYREEE (reference sequence). CDR3 bases: TGTGCCAGCAGCGGCGGACAGTACAATGAGCAGTTCTTC. Amino acids: CASSGGQYNEQFF.

The rearrangement uses TRBV30 and TRBJ1-4, with no clear D. Deletions cut 1 base from V and 0 bases from J, with 9 bases between. There are 15 residues in the CDR3. CDR1 is GTSNPN, CDR2 SVGIG, per germline (reference sequence). The CDR3 nucleotides are TGTGCCTGGAGTGCGCCTCCTCCAACTAATGAAAAACTGTTTTTT. It specifies CAWSAPPPTNEKLFF.

With regard to this clone: This sample includes further DNA sequences coding for the same CDR3. The CDR3 protein is CASSLGGSPTDTQYF. The CDR3 nucleotides read TGTGCCAGCAGCTTAGGCGGGAGCCCTACAGATACGCAGTATTTT. The chain joins TRBV11-2 to TRBJ2-3; 7 positions match TRBD2. The germline gives CDR1 SGHAT, CDR2 FQNNGV. With 1 base clipped from V and 3 bases from J, the junction kept 4 bases outside the gene matches. This CDR3 is built from 15 residues.

This sequence joins TRBV5-8 and TRBJ2-5, with D unresolved. CDR1 and CDR2 from the germline V gene are SGHTS and YDEGEE. The CDR3 contains 13 residues. The V end lost 7 bases, the J end lost 0 bases, and 10 bases lay between the germline ends. CDR3 in amino acids: CASPAPNQETQYF. The CDR3 DNA reads TGTGCCAGCCCGGCTCCTAACCAAGAGACCCAGTACTTC.

The CDR3 bases are TGTGCCAGCAGCTCCTCCGGGACTAGCTCCTACGAGCAGTACTTC. This codes for CASSSSGTSSYEQYF. The chain couples TRBV11-1 to TRBJ2-5, with 8 bases identical to TRBD2. The DNA end is more similar to TRBJ2-7, so the J call may be wrong. Germline V gene lookup returns CDR1 SGHAT and CDR2 FQDESV (reference sequence). CDR3 length: 15 residues.